This paragraph covers one T cell receptor (beta chain) sequence. This specimen comes from a study of cytomegalovirus exposure and HLA in healthy donors. The data were produced by immunoSEQ multiplex PCR, yet TCRdb's version contains in-frame clones alone and is incomplete. The sample shows approximately 120,000 clones, roughly nine tenths of them seen only once. Per the germline V gene, CDR1 is MGHRA and CDR2 is YSYEKL. This CDR3 comprises 16 residues. The ends were cut back, 0 bases at V and 3 bases at J, with 9 bases in the middle. The specimen was PBMCs. The sequence was obtained from a woman aged 18-30 years in good health and CMV-seronegative. J is TRBJ1-6 and V is TRBV4-1, with D hard to call. The DNA of the CDR3 is TGCGCCAGCAGCCAAGAGGGAGCTTTCTATAATTCACCCCTCCACTTT. The encoded protein is CASSQEGAFYNSPLHF.